This T cell receptor beta chain was documented in a study of blood T cell repertoires in COVID-19. Study information: The origin of the acute and convalescent COVID-19 samples was the United States, Italy and Spain. T cells, B-cell-depleted T cells, or PBMCs supplied cDNA or gDNA.

Per the original data handling: Counts of nucleated cells, estimated from reference gene primer amplification, were obtained. Repertoires were generated with immunoSEQ multiplex PCR, while TCRdb's copy carries only in-frame clones and drops some. V, J and clone size reflect that table, while D and trimming were determined from the DNA. The sample lists 150,000 to 200,000 clones; roughly four fifths were seen once. The V gene lost 0 bases and the J gene lost 0 bases, with 10 bases spanning the gap. This CDR3 region has 15 residues. The germline CDR1 and CDR2 sequences are SGDLS and YYNGEE. The chain has TRBV9 and TRBJ2-7; TRBD2 is a possible D gene (5 bases). Sequenced input: peripheral blood. The origin of this receptor is a human donor with acute or convalescent COVID-19. The donor label of this sample is uncertain. CDR3 protein: CASSVGTGSSYEQYF. The CDR3 coding sequence is TGTGCCAGCAGCGTAGGGACGGGGAGCTCCTACGAGCAGTACTTC. Variable domain in full (rest from reference TRBV9 and TRBJ2-7): DSGVTQTPKHLITATGQRVTLRCSPRSGDLSVYWYQQSLDQGLQFLIQYYNGEERAKGNILERFSAQQFPDLHSELNLSSLELGDSALYFCASSVGTGSSYEQYFGPGTRLTVT.